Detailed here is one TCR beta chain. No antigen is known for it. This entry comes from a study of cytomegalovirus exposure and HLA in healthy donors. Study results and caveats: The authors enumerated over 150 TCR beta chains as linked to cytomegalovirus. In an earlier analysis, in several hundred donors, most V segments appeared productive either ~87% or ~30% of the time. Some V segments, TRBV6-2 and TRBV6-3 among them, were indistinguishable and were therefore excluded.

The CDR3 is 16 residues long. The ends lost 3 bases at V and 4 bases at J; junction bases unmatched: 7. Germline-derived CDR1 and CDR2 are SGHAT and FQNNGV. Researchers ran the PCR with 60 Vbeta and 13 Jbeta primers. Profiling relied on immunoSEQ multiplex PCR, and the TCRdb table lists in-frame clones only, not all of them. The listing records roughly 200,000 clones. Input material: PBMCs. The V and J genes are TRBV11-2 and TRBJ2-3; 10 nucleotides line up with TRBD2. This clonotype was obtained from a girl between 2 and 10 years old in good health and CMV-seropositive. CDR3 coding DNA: TGTGCCAGCAGCTTTAGTGCTAGCGGGAGTTCAGATACGCAGTATTTT. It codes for CASSFSASGSSDTQYF. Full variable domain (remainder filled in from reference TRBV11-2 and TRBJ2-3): EAGVAQSPRYKIIEKRQSVAFWCNPISGHATLYWYQQILGQGPKLLIQFQNNGVVDDSQLPKDRFSAERLKGVDSTLKIQPAKLEDSAVYLCASSFSASGSSDTQYFGPGTRLTVL.